The 10 T cell receptor beta chains below all came from one sample that was sequenced in a study of blood T cell repertoires in COVID-19. Method: immunoSEQ multiplex PCR; TCRdb's copy keeps in-frame clones and lacks some. The table records a few hundred thousand clones, approximately 85% of them present only once. What was sequenced was PBMCs or T cells enriched from blood (not recorded which). These receptors all come from a woman aged 45-60 years who had recovered from COVID-19.

The rearrangement uses TRBV19 and TRBJ1-5; tentative D call: TRBD1 (6 bases). The V gene lost 3 bases and the J gene lost 0 bases, with 15 bases spanning the gap. Germline assignment: CDR1 LNHDA and CDR2 SQIVND (reference sequence). This CDR3 spans 17 amino acids. As DNA, the CDR3 is TGTGCCAGTAGTATCGGAGCAGGGGTTTATAGCAATCAGCCCCAGCATTTT. It encodes CASSIGAGVYSNQPQHF.

J is TRBJ1-5 and V is TRBV30, with D maybe TRBD1 (6 bases). Trimming took off 1 base at V and 7 bases at J, with 11 bases between the two ends. In germline, CDR1 is GTSNPN, CDR2 SVGIG (reference sequence). The CDR3 is 13 amino acids. DNA of the CDR3: TGTGCCTGGAGTGCACGGACAGTACAGCCCCAGCATTTT. It is translated as CAWSARTVQPQHF.

V usage is TRBV3-1 (or the pseudogene TRBV3-2) and J usage is TRBJ2-1; D gene uncertain. Germline V gene sequence: CDR1 LGHDT, CDR2 YNNKEL (reference sequence). The ends were cut back, 4 bases at V and 10 bases at J, with 11 bases in the middle. CDR3 size: 12 residues. The CDR3 coding sequence is TGTGCCAGCAGCCTCCCACCGGAGGAGCAGTTCTTC. It codes for CASSLPPEEQFF.

The chain combines TRBV2 with TRBJ1-1; no firm D call. The CDR3 is 15 amino acids. V lost 4 bases to trimming and J lost 1 base, with 13 bases between them. Germline assignment: CDR1 SNHLY and CDR2 FYNNEI. This CDR3 reads CASSGRGSQNTEAFF. The DNA of the CDR3 is TGTGCCAGCAGTGGGAGAGGATCCCAGAACACTGAAGCTTTCTTT. The whole variable domain, remainder taken from reference TRBV2 and TRBJ1-1, is EPEVTQTPSHQVTQMGQEVILRCVPISNHLYFYWYRQILGQKVEFLVSFYNNEISEKSEIFDDQFSVERPDGSNFTLKIRSTKLEDSAMYFCASSGRGSQNTEAFFGQGTRLTVV.

With respect to this clone: This sample includes further DNA sequences coding for the same CDR3. The chain uses TRBV5-1 and TRBJ2-1; 10 nucleotides align to TRBD2. This CDR3 spans 14 amino acids. Germline lookup yields CDR1 SGHRS and CDR2 YFSETQ. The V and J ends lost 4 bases and 7 bases, in that order; junction bases with no gene match: 5. CDR3 DNA: TGCGCCAGCAGCCCGGGACTAGCGTATAATGAGCAGTTCTTC. The encoded protein is CASSPGLAYNEQFF. The variable domain in full, completed from reference TRBV5-1 and TRBJ2-1, reads KAGVTQTPRYLIKTRGQQVTLSCSPISGHRSVSWYQQTPGQGLQFLFEYFSETQRNKGNFPGRFSGRQFSNSRSEMNVSTLELGDSALYLCASSPGLAYNEQFFGPGTRLTVL.

This clone was recorded only once. J is TRBJ2-3 and V is TRBV27, with D uncertain. This CDR3 spans 16 amino acids. V gave up 6 bases and J gave up 0 bases, with 16 bases separating them. The germline CDR1 and CDR2 sequences are MNHEY and SMNVEV (reference sequence). DNA for the CDR3: TGTGCCAGCAGCAACCCCAGCGAAAGTAGCACAGATACGCAGTATTTT. This encodes CASSNPSESSTDTQYF.

This clone was observed at least ten times. This sequence joins TRBV28 and TRBJ1-4, with TRBD1 matching over 9 bases. Trimming took 5 bases from V and 12 from J; bases not matched to a gene: 13. The length of the CDR3 is 15 residues. Germline lookup yields CDR1 MDHEN and CDR2 SYDVKM. CDR3 sequence reads: CASSVGQGPLYQLFF. For the CDR3, the DNA is TGTGCCAGCAGTGTTGGACAGGGGCCTTTATATCAACTGTTTTTT.

V usage is TRBV10-3 and J usage is TRBJ1-1; 10 positions agree with TRBD1. Germline assignment: CDR1 ENHRY and CDR2 SYGVKD. The ends lost 2 bases at V and 2 bases at J; junction bases unmatched: 2. The CDR3 totals 15 residues. Here the CDR3 reads CAISERDRGNTEAFF. CDR3 bases: TGTGCCATCAGTGAGCGGGACAGGGGAAACACTGAAGCTTTCTTT.

V usage is TRBV7-2 and J usage is TRBJ2-2, with TRBD2 matching over 8 bases. CDR3 length: 16 residues. Germline assignment: CDR1 SGHTA and CDR2 FQGNSA. J lost 6 bases, V lost 2 bases, and 8 bases had no gene match. CDR3 nucleotides: TGTGCCAGCAGCTTAAGGCGACGGGAGGGATCCGGGGAGCTGTTTTTT. Protein: CASSLRRREGSGELFF. The variable domain in full, completed from reference TRBV7-2 and TRBJ2-2, reads GAGVSQSPSNKVTEKGKDVELRCDPISGHTALYWYRQSLGQGLEFLIYFQGNSAPDKSGLPSDRFSAERTGGSVSTLTIQRTQQEDSAVYLCASSLRRREGSGELFFGEGSRLTVL.

The rearrangement joins TRBV4-1 to TRBJ2-1, with TRBD2 identical over 8 bases. This CDR3 contains 15 residues. V shed 4 bases, J shed 12 bases, and the junction held 14 bases outside the gene matches. Germline V CDR1 and CDR2: MGHRA, YSYEKL. CDR3 DNA: TGCGCCAGCAGCCTAGCCTCGGCCGGACTAGCCGGGCAGTTCTTC. Translation gives CASSLASAGLAGQFF.